This T cell receptor beta chain was captured in a study of T-cell reconstitution after alpha-beta-depleted transplantation in children. The CDR3 loop spans 15 amino acids. Trimming pared 3 bases from V and 1 base from J, leaving 11 bases between. Germline V gene lookup returns CDR1 SGHTA and CDR2 FQGNSA. Molecular barcoding with unique molecular identifiers was used for the TCRbeta library. TCRdb reanalysed the PCR reads using MiXCR and keeps one entry per CDR3 protein. There are a few hundred thousand distinct CDR3 sequences in the sample; 11% occur only once, and 5% to 6.5% lies in the top ten. The V and J genes are TRBV7-2 and TRBJ2-3, with D hard to call. The starting material was PBMCs from the stem cell graft donor, obtained from the stem cell graft. The source is a human donor who donated a stem cell graft to a child with acute myeloid leukemia. The CDR3 DNA follows: TGTGCCAGCAGCTTGGCGGTTTCGGGCACAGATACGCAGTATTTT. This encodes CASSLAVSGTDTQYF.